The source of this TCR beta chain is a study of shared clonotypes between healthy human individuals. Looking at the study overall: Per-donor plates numbered three CD4 naive, three CD4 memory, two CD8 naive and one CD8 memory. Study-level points and caveats: Generally, naive subsets (rather than memory subsets) showed larger estimated richness. The authors sampled blood alone, and tissue repertoires likely differ.

Sorted-subset replicate PCRs used around 200 ng DNA, 25,000 to 30,000 T cell genomes. The repertoire was sequenced with immunoSEQ multiplex PCR; TCRdb's copy has only in-frame clones and lacks some. The sample carries more than 900,000 clones, 75% to 85% recorded once. Notes on this clone: Its specificity is unknown.

The V gene lost 5 bases and the J gene lost 7 bases, with 15 bases spanning the gap. The CDR3 consists of 13 residues. Germline CDR1 reads SGHRS; CDR2 reads YFSETQ. The TCR sequence derives from a man aged 18 to 30 in good health. Some clones in this sample may be carry-over from other donors' samples. The sequencing input was memory CD4+ T cells from PBMCs. Subset denoted: CD45RA-negative fraction. The J gene is TRBJ1-2, the V gene TRBV5-1, with a weak D call TRBD1 (6 bases). The CDR3 sequence is CASSEAGVPGYTF. The CDR3 DNA follows: TGCGCCAGCAGTGAAGCAGGGGTTCCTGGCTACACCTTC.